This TCR beta chain stems from a study of blood T cell repertoires in COVID-19. Study background: The cDNA or gDNA used as material had been derived from T cells, B-cell-depleted T cells, or PBMCs.

The assay was immunoSEQ multiplex PCR, and TCRdb's table has in-frame clones only and misses some. This sample has around 250,000 clones, with roughly 84% found just once. The germline V and J ends were trimmed by 7 bases and 6 bases, with 16 bases remaining between them. Germline V gives CDR1 LNHDA, CDR2 SQIVND (reference sequence). CDR3 size: 14 residues. The chain links TRBV19 to TRBJ1-3; the D is unclear. Input material: peripheral blood. This receptor was identified in a woman aged 40 to 49 who had recovered from COVID-19. CDR3 in DNA: TGTGCCAGTACCCCCTCCGCGGGTTCAAACACCATATATTTT. Its protein is CASTPSAGSNTIYF.